This T cell receptor beta chain was profiled in a study of cytomegalovirus exposure and HLA in healthy donors (dated by TCRdb to about 2017). With respect to the entire study: According to a later analysis, one platform produced both the 120 validation repertoires and the 666 repertoires of the first cohort. To predict cytomegalovirus infection status, the study combined high-throughput TCR immunosequencing, statistical association of individual TCRs with disease status, and machine learning. In addition to the first cohort of 666 subjects, a separate validation cohort of under 150 different subjects was used. The study was designed to test whether signatures of past pathogen exposure could be identified by cataloging public T cell receptors. Study-wide findings and limitations: In both the original and validation cohorts, the classifier was reported to diagnose cytomegalovirus status with high specificity and sensitivity. Most TCR sequences were seen in very few donors, while some public TCRs were found in many individuals. Subsequent analysis determined that TCRs grouped into clusters in the first cohort also showed a tendency toward co-occurrence across the approximately 110 validation repertoires, and roughly 94% of cluster scores exceeded 0. The study listed approximately 150 TCR beta chains as associated with cytomegalovirus. The authors suggested that the approach could potentially be generalized to other disease states and immunological phenotypes. Three of the identified cytomegalovirus-associated TCR beta chains were confirmed in vitro to be specific for cytomegalovirus antigens. A later analysis had no HLA typing for the validation cohort, so co-occurrence there was scored across all 110 or so repertoires.

Between the V and J ends, shortened by 4 bases and 5 bases respectively, the junction contains 14 bases. Sequences MNHEY (CDR1) and SMNVEV (CDR2) are obtained from the germline V gene (reference sequence). The CDR3 sequence holds 14 residues, the cysteine and phenylalanine included. Only the CDR3 portion is preserved as DNA: 42 bases, with reading frame beginning at the first base. The donors belonged to the validation cohort of around 120 subjects, which was separate from the roughly 670-subject first cohort. Libraries came from the immunoSEQ multiplex PCR assay. Per the original workflow: A statistical classification framework was built for diagnosing cytomegalovirus status from the catalog of TCR beta chain sequences. In its TCRdb copy, this immuneACCESS table keeps in-frame sequences only and misses some clones. Where compared with another copy, unresolved V genes explain less than half of these, and the others have no known cause. V and J calls and clone size are as listed in that table; D and trimming were resolved from the DNA. Here the sample has about 220,000 clones; approximately 87% occur a single time. The ten largest account for about 3% of the sample.

On this clone itself: There is no known antigen for this receptor. Per-nucleotide qualities are absent, and no much larger clonotype sits a single base away.

Sequences were obtained from PBMCs. Here the chain combines TRBV27 and TRBJ2-5, with a weak D call of TRBD2 (6 bases match). This receptor was identified in a man younger than 35 in good health and CMV-seronegative. At the DNA level, the sequence is TGTGCCAGCAGTTCCCCAGGGAGGTTGGAGACCCAGTACTTC. Translation gives CASSSPGRLETQYF.